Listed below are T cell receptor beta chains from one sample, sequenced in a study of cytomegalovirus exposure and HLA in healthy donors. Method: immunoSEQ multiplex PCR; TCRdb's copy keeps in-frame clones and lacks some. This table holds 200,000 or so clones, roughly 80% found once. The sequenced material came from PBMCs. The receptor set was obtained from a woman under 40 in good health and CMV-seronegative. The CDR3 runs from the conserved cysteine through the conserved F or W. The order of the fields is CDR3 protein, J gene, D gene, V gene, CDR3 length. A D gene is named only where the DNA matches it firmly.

cdr3_aa: CATQRKGVGPPPLTDTQYF
j_call: TRBJ2-3
d_call: .
v_call: TRBV15
cdr3_length: 19

cdr3_aa: CASSFGQGTEAFF
j_call: TRBJ1-1
d_call: TRBD1
v_call: TRBV5-1
cdr3_length: 13

cdr3_aa: CASSLDRVAYEQYF
j_call: TRBJ2-7
d_call: .
v_call: TRBV5-1
cdr3_length: 14

cdr3_aa: CASTRGPGGSYEQYF
j_call: TRBJ2-7
d_call: TRBD2
v_call: TRBV4-1
cdr3_length: 15

cdr3_aa: CAITSGVRETQYF
j_call: TRBJ2-5
d_call: .
v_call: TRBV28
cdr3_length: 13

cdr3_aa: CASSLAGGSVYEQYF
j_call: .
d_call: TRBD2
v_call: TRBV5-8
cdr3_length: 15

cdr3_aa: CASTRTSTDTQYF
j_call: TRBJ2-3
d_call: .
v_call: TRBV19
cdr3_length: 13

cdr3_aa: CSSSSPMGRAYEQYF
j_call: TRBJ2-7
d_call: .
v_call: TRBV7-9
cdr3_length: 15

cdr3_aa: CASSIRPLLGADNSPLHF
j_call: TRBJ1-6
d_call: .
v_call: TRBV19
cdr3_length: 18

cdr3_aa: CASSQDYTQETQYF
j_call: TRBJ2-5
d_call: .
v_call: TRBV4-1
cdr3_length: 14

cdr3_aa: CAISDRTSGYNEQFF
j_call: TRBJ2-1
d_call: TRBD2
v_call: TRBV10-3
cdr3_length: 15

cdr3_aa: CSVWTGAKDYPF
j_call: TRBJ1-2
d_call: TRBD1
v_call: TRBV29-1
cdr3_length: 12

cdr3_aa: CASSSGSVAGHLSYEQYF
j_call: TRBJ2-7
d_call: TRBD2
v_call: TRBV7-6
cdr3_length: 18

cdr3_aa: CASSVGGLAGYTDTQYF
j_call: TRBJ2-3
d_call: TRBD2
v_call: TRBV9
cdr3_length: 17

cdr3_aa: CASSWRGEKTDTQYF
j_call: TRBJ2-3
d_call: TRBD2
v_call: TRBV7-6
cdr3_length: 15

cdr3_aa: CASSLLGQGLGDTQYF
j_call: TRBJ2-3
d_call: TRBD1
v_call: TRBV5-1
cdr3_length: 16